This TCR beta chain is from a study of read filtering for tumor transcriptome and immune sequencing (dated by TCRdb to the early 2020s). For the study in its entirety: The cohort was composed of about 16 male and about 14 female patients, with a mean age of around 66 years and an age range of about 47 to 85. By revised international staging, roughly eight patients were R-ISS I, some 17 were R-ISS II and roughly seven were R-ISS III. After DNase treatment, whole-transcriptome libraries were prepared using the TruSeq RNA Access Library Prep Kit. TCR-region mapped reads per sample ranged from about 4 to 11 million with IR-seq versus only about 75 to 1,400 with RNA-seq. Using the same bone marrow samples, the study compared TCR repertoires obtained by targeted immune repertoire sequencing with those obtained by bulk whole-transcriptome sequencing. One of the main goals was to work out a read-filtering strategy for immune repertoire data, in particular whether clonotypes backed by only a single read should be removed.

Summary of the overall study and its limitations: In IR-seq, single-read clonotypes were roughly 86% of clonotypes but approximately 3.5% of total reads; in RNA-seq they were 74.6% of clonotypes and 35% to 45% of reads. Rather than purified T cells, the sorted CD138-negative fraction was a mixed bone marrow immune population. Compared with RNA-seq, IR-seq captured clonotypes at much higher depth and more reliably, and a smaller IR-seq throughput was enough to identify most shared clonotypes. The correlation between IR-seq and RNA-seq shared clonotype proportions was increased by removal of single-read clonotypes.

The Immunoverse kit was used to build TCR libraries from roughly 0.4 ug RNA, with molecular barcoded adaptors covering alpha/delta and beta/gamma chains. TCR library preparation used the same RNA that went into transcriptome sequencing. TCR libraries were sequenced on an Illumina HiSeq 4000 with 2 x 150 cycles. For the original study's pipeline: MiXCR aligned TCR reads to human V, D, J and C references and assembled the aligned reads into CDR3 clonotypes, with quality filtering and error correction included. Clonotype counts and gene usage diversity were analyzed with the tcR package in R. Raw mapping reads were checked after the RNA-seq reads had been mapped by STAR aligner version 2.5.3a onto the human GRCh37 genome. To test how sequencing depth affected the clonotypes detected, IR-seq fastq files were randomly downsampled with Seqtk 1.3. Using fastp at Q25 and MiXCR, TCRdb reprocessed the public reads and kept productive beta chains. Each entry merges the rows of one CDR3 protein and shows their most common DNA and genes. These V and J calls rely on TCRdb rather than the paper's analysis. Present in this sample are about 130,000 distinct CDR3 sequences, 13% of which were seen just once. The ten largest clones represent approximately 10% of the sample.

Every patient had bone marrow sampled at the time of active disease. Ficoll-Hypaque density gradient centrifugation was used to isolate the bone marrow mononuclear cells. To remove myeloma plasma cells, the cells were labeled with CD138 magnetic microbeads on a MACS separator, and CD138-negative cells were then collected by negative selection. Flow cytometry with CD138 antibodies on an Attune NxT was used to check how pure the isolated cells were. TRIzol reagent was used to extract total RNA, which was then quantified with a NanoDrop spectrophotometer. For each patient, paired RNA-seq and IR-seq were run on the CD138-negative bone marrow sample from that patient. This clonotype was observed at least ten times. Its cognate antigen has yet to be identified. No base quality values were provided; no much bigger clone lies one nucleotide off. The CDR3 has 11 amino acids, counting the end cysteine and phenylalanine. The kept DNA is CDR3 alone, 33 bases in frame from the first base. A distance of 16 bases separates the germline ends of V and J, which lose 10 bases and 9 bases respectively. The germline V gene yields MDHEN for CDR1 and SYDVKM for CDR2.

Sequencing used a population of CD138-negative cells sorted from bone marrow. Explained via the paper, the cell subset or site label denotes: bone marrow mononuclear cells depleted of CD138+ plasma/myeloma cells by negative magnetic selection. This receptor chain uses TRBV28 and TRBJ2-7, with the D gene too uncertain to name. This TCR was recovered from a donor at least 40 years old with multiple myeloma. At the DNA level, the sequence is TGTGCCACCTTATCACTCGGCCGGCAGTACTTC. Translated, this is CATLSLGRQYF.